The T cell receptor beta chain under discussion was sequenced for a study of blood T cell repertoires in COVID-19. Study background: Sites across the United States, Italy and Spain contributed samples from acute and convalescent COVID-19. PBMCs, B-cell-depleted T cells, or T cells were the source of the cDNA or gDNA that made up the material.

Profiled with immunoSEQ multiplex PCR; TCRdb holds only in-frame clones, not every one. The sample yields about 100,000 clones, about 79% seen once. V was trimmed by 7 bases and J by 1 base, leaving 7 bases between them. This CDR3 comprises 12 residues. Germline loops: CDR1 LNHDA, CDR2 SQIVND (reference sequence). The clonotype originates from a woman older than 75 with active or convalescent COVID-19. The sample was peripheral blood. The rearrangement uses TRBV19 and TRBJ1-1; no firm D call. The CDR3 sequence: CASTLRNTEAFF. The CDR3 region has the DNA TGTGCCAGTACTCTCCGGAACACTGAAGCTTTCTTT.